This entry is about one T cell receptor beta chain. No antigen is known for it. The CDR3 covers 14 residues. V lost 3 bases to trimming and J lost 1 base; unmatched junction nucleotides: 2. CDR1 and CDR2 (germline): MDHEN, SYDVKM. In the PCR, 60 Vbeta and 13 Jbeta primers were used. TCRdb's copy holds only in-frame clones and misses some; the assay was immunoSEQ multiplex PCR. The repertoire holds roughly 160,000 clones, with more than 65% as singletons. These data originate in a study of cytomegalovirus exposure and HLA in healthy donors. Across the study: From donors who were HLA-typed, an early data release held approximately 80 million unique TCRs.

Regarding the study as a whole: Previous analysis showed most TCR beta V segments were productive about 90% or about 30% of the time. Analyses of presence/absence relied on an assumption of roughly uniform sequencing depth across donors. Most subjects had HLA-A and HLA-B alleles reportedly predicted accurately by TCR beta sequences.

The sample consisted of PBMCs. The rearrangement links TRBV28 to TRBJ2-5; TRBD1 matches at 7 bases. This clonotype was obtained from a woman aged 45-65 years in good health and CMV-seronegative. CDR3 sequence: CASSLKGAQETQYF. In DNA form, the CDR3 reads TGTGCCAGCAGTTTGAAGGGGGCCCAAGAGACCCAGTACTTC.